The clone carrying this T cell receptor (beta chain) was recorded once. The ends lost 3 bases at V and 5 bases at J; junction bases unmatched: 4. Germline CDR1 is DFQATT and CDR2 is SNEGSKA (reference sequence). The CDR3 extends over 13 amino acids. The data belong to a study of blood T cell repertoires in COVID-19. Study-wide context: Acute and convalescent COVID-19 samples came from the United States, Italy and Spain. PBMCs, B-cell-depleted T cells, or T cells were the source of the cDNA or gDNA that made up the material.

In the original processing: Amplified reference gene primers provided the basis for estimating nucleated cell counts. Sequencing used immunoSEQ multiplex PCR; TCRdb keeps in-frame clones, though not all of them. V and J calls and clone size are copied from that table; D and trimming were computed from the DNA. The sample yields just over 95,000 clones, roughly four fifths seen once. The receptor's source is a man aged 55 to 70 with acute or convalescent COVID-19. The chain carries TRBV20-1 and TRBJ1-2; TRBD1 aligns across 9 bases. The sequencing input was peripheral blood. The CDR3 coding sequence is TGCAGTGCTAGTCCGGGGACAGGGTATGGCTACACCTTC. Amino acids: CSASPGTGYGYTF.